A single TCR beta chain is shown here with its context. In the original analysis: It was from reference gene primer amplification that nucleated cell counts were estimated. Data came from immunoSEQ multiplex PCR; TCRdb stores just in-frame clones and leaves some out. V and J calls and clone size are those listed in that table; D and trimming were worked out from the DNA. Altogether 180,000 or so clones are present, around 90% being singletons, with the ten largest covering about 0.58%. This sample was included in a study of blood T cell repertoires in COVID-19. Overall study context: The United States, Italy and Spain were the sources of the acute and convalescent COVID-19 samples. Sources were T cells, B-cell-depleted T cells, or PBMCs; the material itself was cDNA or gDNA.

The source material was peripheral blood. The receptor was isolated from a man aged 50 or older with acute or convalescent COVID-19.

CDR3 nucleotide sequence: TGTGCCAGCAGTCCCGGACCAGGGAGGTCTACTACTGAAGCTTTCTTT. The encoded protein is CASSPGPGRSTTEAFF. The gene calls are TRBV27 and TRBJ1-1; D may be TRBD1 (5 bases). Between the trimmed V and J ends, which lost 5 bases and 5 bases, there was a span of 21 bases. Germline V gene sequence: CDR1 MNHEY, CDR2 SMNVEV (reference sequence). There are 16 residues in the CDR3.